This is a list of T cell receptor beta chains from one sample in a study of cytomegalovirus exposure and HLA in healthy donors. The assay was immunoSEQ multiplex PCR, and TCRdb's table has in-frame clones only and misses some. In the table there are some 150,000 clones, roughly 78% of which are singletons. Sequenced sample: PBMCs. These receptors came from a man aged 40-50 years in good health and CMV-seronegative. The CDR3 runs from the conserved cysteine through the conserved F or W. Fields, in order: D gene, J gene, clone size, V gene, CDR3 protein, CDR3 DNA. A D gene is named only where the DNA matches it firmly. Rows give clone size only sometimes, using once, few, many, or a class for an expanded clone.

>-|TRBJ1-6|few|TRBV6-1
CASSEEGGAASPLHF
TGTGCCAGCAGTGAAGAGGGGGGGGCTGCTTCACCCCTCCACTTT
>TRBD2|TRBJ2-7|-|TRBV5-1
CASSQRSGASSYEQYF
TGCGCCAGCAGCCAACGGAGCGGGGCCTCCTCCTACGAGCAGTACTTC
>TRBD1|TRBJ1-1|-|TRBV15
CATSRDGTGRVRDTEAFF
TGTGCCACCAGCAGAGATGGGACAGGGCGAGTTAGGGACACTGAAGCTTTCTTT
>TRBD1|TRBJ1-2|-|TRBV10-3
CAISLTTDRGTGYTF
TGTGCCATCAGCCTTACTACAGACAGGGGTACTGGCTACACCTTC
>TRBD2|TRBJ2-1|-|TRBV29-1
CSVEGGGLAGYNEQFF
TGCAGCGTTGAGGGAGGTGGTCTAGCGGGATACAATGAGCAGTTCTTC
>TRBD2|TRBJ2-1|-|TRBV7-2
CASSGRREVGWTNEQFF
TGTGCCAGCAGCGGGCGGCGGGAGGTGGGGTGGACCAATGAGCAGTTCTTC
>-|TRBJ1-5|-|TRBV5-1
CASSLGGGQPQHF
TGCGCCAGCAGCTTGGGCGGTGGGCAGCCCCAGCATTTT
>-|TRBJ2-5|-|TRBV13
CASSLSKGLWEQYF
TGTGCCAGCAGCCTTTCAAAGGGATTGTGGGAGCAGTACTTC
>TRBD2|TRBJ2-3|-|TRBV5-1
CASSWSGGRAQDTQYF
TGCGCCAGCAGCTGGTCAGGCGGGAGGGCCCAAGATACGCAGTATTTT
>TRBD2|TRBJ2-2|-|TRBV5-1
CASSPRTSGRKNTGELFF
TGCGCCAGCAGCCCGCGGACTAGCGGGAGGAAAAACACCGGGGAGCTGTTTTTT
>-|TRBJ1-1|-|TRBV5-4
CASSQRGMGEAFF
TGTGCCAGCAGCCAAAGGGGGATGGGTGAAGCTTTCTTT
>TRBD2|TRBJ2-3|few|TRBV2
CASSRGTSGSTDTQYF
TGTGCCAGCAGCCGAGGGACTAGCGGGAGCACAGATACGCAGTATTTT
>-|TRBJ1-1|few|TRBV6-5
CASSPTGKRTEAFF
TGTGCCAGCAGCCCTACAGGGAAGAGGACTGAAGCTTTCTTT
>TRBD1|TRBJ1-2|-|TRBV6-5
CASSFRTGYGYTF
TGTGCCAGCAGTTTCAGGACAGGTTATGGCTACACCTTC
>TRBD1|TRBJ2-2|-|TRBV10-3
CAISEAGQGDTGELFF
TGTGCCATCAGTGAGGCGGGACAGGGAGACACCGGGGAGCTGTTTTTT
>TRBD2|TRBJ2-7|-|TRBV19
CASSLPGGEQYF
TGTGCCAGTAGTCTCCCGGGGGGCGAGCAGTACTTC
>-|TRBJ2-7|once|TRBV7-5
CARSLCLAGDFWDEQYF
TGTGCCAGAAGCTTATGTCTAGCGGGAGACTTTTGGGACGAGCAGTACTTC
>-|TRBJ2-7|-|TRBV4-1
CASSQEMAGANYEQYF
TGCGCCAGCAGCCAAGAGATGGCAGGCGCCAATTACGAGCAGTACTTC
>TRBD2|TRBJ2-5|-|TRBV5-6
CASSLRASGLQETQYF
TGTGCCAGCAGCTTGAGGGCTAGCGGGTTGCAAGAGACCCAGTACTTC
>TRBD1|TRBJ2-7|-|TRBV28
CASERGQVRSYEQYF
TGTGCCAGCGAACGAGGACAGGTCCGCTCCTACGAGCAGTACTTC
>-|TRBJ2-3|-|TRBV7-6
CASSLGPRLDSSTDTQYF
TGTGCCAGCAGCTTAGGCCCAAGGCTCGACTCCAGCACAGATACGCAGTATTTT
>-|TRBJ2-1|-|TRBV5-6
CASSSGGFRSGREQFF
TGTGCCAGCAGCAGCGGTGGGTTTCGAAGCGGGCGTGAGCAGTTCTTC
>-|TRBJ1-4|-|TRBV6-5
CASSYSRTTLEKLFF
TGTGCCAGCAGTTACTCGCGGACTACGTTGGAGAAACTGTTTTTT
>-|TRBJ1-2|-|TRBV19
CASKGGSYTF
TGTGCCAGTAAGGGGGGGAGCTACACCTTC
>-|TRBJ2-1|few|TRBV4-3
CASSQERQGYNEQFF
TGCGCCAGCAGCCAAGAGAGGCAGGGGTACAATGAGCAGTTCTTC
>-|TRBJ2-2|-|TRBV27
CASSRWGSSDGNTGELFF
TGTGCCAGCAGCCGATGGGGATCTAGCGATGGGAACACCGGGGAGCTGTTTTTT
>-|TRBJ2-6|once|TRBV6-5
CASRYPDRSGANVLTF
TGTGCCAGCAGGTACCCCGACAGATCTGGGGCCAACGTCCTGACTTTC